This T cell receptor beta chain was found in a study of identical twins (dated by TCRdb to 2016 to 2017). General notes on the study: To test whether fetal clonotypes persist, this study deep-sequenced TCR alpha and beta repertoires from monozygotic twins, from unrelated adults of various ages, and from cord blood. To rule out contamination, the twin experiments were replicated at different times with different library preparation protocols.

Summary of the overall study and its limitations: Because the same donors could not be followed over many years, the conclusions depended on cross-sectional statistical analysis. Fewer insertions were carried by abundant cord blood beta clonotypes; a weaker similar trend was observed in young adult naive repertoires, while no such trend was observed in memory repertoires. In monozygotic twins, out-of-frame TCR alpha sharing was systematically underestimated by recombination models, although the models agreed with sharing between unrelated individuals. Out-of-frame TCR alpha sequences shared between twins showed an excess of low generation-probability sequences compared with coincidental sharing between unrelated individuals. Zero-insertion analyses could be partly confounded by invariant T cells such as MAIT and iNKT, though diverse VJ usage argued against such confounding for most clonotypes. In beta out-of-frame sequences, excess twin sharing was weaker, because having fewer shared sequences lowered the signal-to-noise ratio.

This clonotype was found a few times. Its cognate antigen has yet to be identified. Base qualities are missing; no much larger clone stands one base away. Every donor in the study was a healthy Caucasian. Three unrelated non-twin adults were also sequenced: a male aged 18 to 30, a male aged 50 to 60 and a female aged 50 to 60. Miltenyi CD45RO+ enrichment and human naive T-cell isolation kits were used to isolate memory (CD45RO+) and naive T cells from PBMC. The library was produced with 5' RACE. The listed sequencing device is Illumina HiSeq 2000. Template switching introduced a universal primer binding site; the final cDNA contained a unique molecular identifier, enabling accurate counting of TCR cDNA molecules. Specific primers in the conserved constant-segment region were used to synthesize first-strand cDNA for the TCR alpha and beta chains. Each cDNA library was double barcoded, with a SMART-Mk sample barcode plus Illumina barcodes, to control for contamination. TruSeq adapter sequences and Illumina sample barcodes were added in two successive PCR steps. The TCR alpha and beta cDNA libraries were sequenced on the Illumina HiSeq platform using custom primers. Turning to the authors' computational methods: MiGEC was used to process raw reads and extract unique molecular identifiers, and MiXCR was used to find CDR3 positions. For each individual, recombination models were inferred using an EM algorithm with the repgenHMM and IGoR tools. The tcR package in R was used for shared clonotype analysis, with sharing normalized by the product of cloneset sizes. To study raw recombination free of thymic and clonal selection effects, out-of-frame nonproductive sequences were analyzed. TCRdb took the public reads, trimmed them with fastp at Q25, ran MiXCR for clone calling and kept in-frame beta chains. Every entry covers one CDR3 protein and lists the most common genes and DNA from its rows. TCRdb's processing, not the authors' own work, is the source of the V and J calls. This sample gives a few hundred thousand distinct CDR3 sequences in total; approximately 17% of them show up just once. Roughly an eighth of the sample is in the top ten clones.

From the cysteine up to the phenylalanine, the CDR3 has a length of 14 residues. The only DNA kept is the CDR3, 42 bases in frame from the first base. Trimming removed 7 bases from V and 2 bases from J; the gene matches leave 9 bases unexplained. CDR1 and CDR2 are drawn from the germline V gene: SQVTM, ANQGSEA. The chain is assembled from TRBV29-1 and TRBJ2-3, with 7 central nucleotides matching TRBD2. Sequenced input: naive T cells sorted from blood. Sample cell subset or site, as interpreted from the label and publication: cells isolated with a human naive T-cell isolation kit. This sequence originates from a man in his forties or fifties in good health. The bases read TGCAGCGGAGGCGGTAGCGGGTTCACAGATACGCAGTATTTT. The encoded protein is CSGGGSGFTDTQYF.